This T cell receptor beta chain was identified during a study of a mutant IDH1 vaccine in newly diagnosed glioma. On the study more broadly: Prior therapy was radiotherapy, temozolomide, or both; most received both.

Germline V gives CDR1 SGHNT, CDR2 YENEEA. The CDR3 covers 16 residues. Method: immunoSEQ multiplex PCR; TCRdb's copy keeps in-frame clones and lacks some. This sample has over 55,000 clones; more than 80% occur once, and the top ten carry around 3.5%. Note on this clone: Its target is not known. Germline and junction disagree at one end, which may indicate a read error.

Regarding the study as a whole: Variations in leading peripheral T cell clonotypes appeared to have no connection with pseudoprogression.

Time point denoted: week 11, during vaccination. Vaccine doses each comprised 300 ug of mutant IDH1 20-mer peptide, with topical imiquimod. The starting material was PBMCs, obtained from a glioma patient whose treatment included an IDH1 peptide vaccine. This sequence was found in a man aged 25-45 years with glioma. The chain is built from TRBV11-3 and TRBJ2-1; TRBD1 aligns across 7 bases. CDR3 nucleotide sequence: TGTGCCAGCAGCCCAGGGACAGTCCCTTACTACAGTGAGCAGTTCTTC. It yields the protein CASSPGTVPYYSEQFF.